This T cell receptor beta chain was captured by sequencing in a study of blood T cell repertoires in COVID-19 (TCRdb year 2020). A note on the overall study: Samples covering the acute and convalescent phases of COVID-19 were provided by collaborators in the United States, Italy and Spain. The prospective study material was composed of cDNA or gDNA derived from T cells, B-cell-depleted T cells, or PBMCs. A de-identified subject ID, COVID-19 status, age in years and sex were almost always included in the sample metadata. Where HLA class I and class II types were available, the types were taken from metadata supplied by the sample provider, not from assay-based typing. Subjects who had been exposed to COVID-19, were actively infected with it, or had recovered from it provided the deeply sampled blood TCRbeta repertoires that made up the dataset. The repertoires were made available in a free public database intended to serve as a resource for research on the immune response to SARS-CoV-2. Samples came from the ongoing ImmuneRACE study (first 160 participants) plus 1,254 subjects from 6 global collaborators.

Per the germline V gene, MNHEY is the CDR1 and SVGAGI is the CDR2. Taken from cysteine to phenylalanine, the CDR3 has 16 residues. This entry keeps only the CDR3 DNA: 48 bases, framed from base 1. The germline V end is reduced by 2 bases and the J end by 3 bases; junction bases left unmatched: 6. Samples from volunteer blood donors who had recovered from COVID-19 were contributed by a second Seattle source. Collaborating institutions collected whole blood in K2EDTA tubes following their own protocols. Collaborator samples were shipped for TCRbeta analysis as frozen whole blood, isolated PBMCs, or DNA extracted from either sample type. The full study reports these points: Clinical and demographic metadata were provided uncurated, with the amount varying by source and participant.

The immunoSEQ Assay, a bias-controlled multiplex PCR, was used to amplify TCRbeta CDR3 regions from genomic DNA. On the authors' methods: The number of nucleated cells in each sample was estimated from the amplification of reference gene primers within the assay. To quantify the absolute abundance of each unique TCRbeta CDR3 rearrangement, sequence reads were collapsed and filtered. Productive Simpson clonality was computed per sample as the square root of Simpson's diversity index over productive rearrangements. TCRdb provides this immuneACCESS table in a form limited to in-frame rearrangements. Some clones are lacking; in checked studies, under half of them reflect an unresolved V gene, and why the rest are absent is not known. That table furnishes V, J and clone size, whereas the DNA furnished D and trimming. Within this sample are about 280,000 clones, with roughly four fifths of them counted one time only. The ten biggest clones cover around 10% of the sample.

Points on this clone: There is no known antigen for this receptor. Base qualities are not recorded, but no much larger clone differs from it by a single base.

Sequencing was done on a sample of peripheral blood. This TCR was recovered from a woman in her fifties or sixties who had recovered from COVID-19. The rearrangement joined TRBV6-5 to TRBJ2-3; 9 central bases correspond to TRBD1. The DNA sequence is as follows: TGTGCCAGCAGTTACGACGACAGGGGGGCAACAGATACGCAGTATTTT. Translated, it reads CASSYDDRGATDTQYF.